The entry below describes one T cell receptor (beta chain). Its antigen target is currently unknown. A much bigger clone sits one base away, suggesting this may be a read error. This record comes from a study of T cells after yellow fever vaccination (dated by TCRdb to the late 2010s). A note on the overall study: The SMART-Seq v4 Ultra Low Input RNA kit was used to prepare libraries from fractions with low cell numbers. To track T-cell clones before and after primary and booster YFV17D yellow fever vaccination, bulk TCR alpha and beta repertoires were sequenced longitudinally. The cohort comprised two healthy male donors, one aged 18 to 30 and one aged 30 to 40 years. Bulk PBMC replicates and cell subsets were isolated from blood drawn at multiple timepoints before and after both primary and secondary immunization. Results the study describes overall, beyond this receptor: Because abundant contaminating clonotypes from the bulk population could be contained in FACS-sorted repertoires, computational filtering was required. Most clones expanded after primary vaccination were re-detected after the booster (about 95% of CD4 and around 88% of CD8), suggesting broad memory maintenance. Compared with the primary T-cell response, the secondary T-cell response was faster but weaker, reaching its peak on day 5 rather than on day 15. A small share of clonotypes occurred in both CD4 and CD8 compartments, likely arising from convergent recombination. The study included only a couple of donors, which limits how far the findings can be generalized.

Explained via the paper, the treatment or condition label denotes: live attenuated yellow fever vaccine strain. A standard Ficoll-Paque protocol was used to isolate PBMCs from peripheral blood. Dynabeads CD4 and CD8 positive selection kits were used to isolate CD4 and CD8 T-cell fractions. TriZol was used to extract RNA from bulk PBMCs, CD4 and CD8 fractions, and dextramer-positive and dextramer-negative fractions. Based on the germline V gene, the CDR1 and CDR2 sequences are MNHEY and SVGAGI. There are 16 amino acids in the CDR3, from cysteine to phenylalanine inclusive. The CDR3 DNA has 48 bases and is translated from base 1. TCR cDNA was synthesized by 5'RACE template switching, which introduced a universal primer site and unique molecular identifiers. Priming for cDNA synthesis came from both the TCR alpha and TCR beta constant segments. Library amplification used two PCR steps, and the second PCR step added sample barcodes and sequencing adapters. Sequencing of the libraries was done on either Illumina HiSeq 2500 (2x100 bp) or NovaSeq (2x150 bp). The paper's processing steps were these. Reads were demultiplexed and collapsed into UMI consensus sequences with MIGEC, and V(D)J alignment was performed with MiXCR. Vaccine-responding clonotypes were defined with edgeR using replicate PBMC samples, requiring FDR below 0.01 and a log2 fold change above 5 up to day 15. Each bulk clonotype received a CD4 or CD8 identity based on whether the sequenced CD4 or CD8 repertoire contained that clonotype at higher abundance. TCRdb reran the public reads through fastp at Q25 and MiXCR, keeping productive beta chains. Rows are unified per CDR3 protein, each entry keeping the most common DNA and genes. The V and J calls come from TCRdb's annotation, not from the publication. The sample includes more than 65,000 distinct CDR3 sequences, with 5% to 6.5% observed a single time. The ten largest clones take up less than 2.5% of the sample.

This clonotype was obtained from a man aged 18 to 30 who received the YFV17D yellow fever vaccine. In this chain, TRBV6-5 is recombined with TRBJ2-6; the best D guess is TRBD2, with 7 bases matching. The sample in question was CD4+ T cells sorted from PBMCs, obtained more than 13 days after the first yellow fever vaccination. The nucleotide sequence reads TGTGCCAGCAGTTACTCGGCGGGGGCTGGGGACAACGTCCTGACTTTC. It specifies CASSYSAGAGDNVLTF.